These 10 T cell receptor beta chains originate from one sample sequenced in a study of shared clonotypes between healthy human individuals. Repertoires were generated with immunoSEQ multiplex PCR, while TCRdb's copy carries only in-frame clones and drops some. The sample has some 2,400,000 clones; 90% to 96% are singletons. Material for sequencing was naive CD4+ T cells sorted from blood. Subset: CD45RA+ positively selected. These receptors were taken from a man between 18 and 29 years old in good health.

The gene calls are TRBV5-1 and TRBJ2-1; D is undetermined. The germline V gene encodes CDR1 SGHRS and CDR2 YFSETQ. Trimming took off 1 base at V and 5 bases at J, with 13 bases between the two ends. The CDR3 runs 15 residues. The chain's CDR3 is CASSLRAITHNEQFF. CDR3 coding DNA: TGCGCCAGCAGCTTGAGAGCTATCACACACAATGAGCAGTTCTTC.

V and J are TRBV5-5 and TRBJ2-7; D may correspond to TRBD1 or TRBD2 (5 bases each). CDR3 length: 14 amino acids. Trimming shortened V by 4 bases and J by 5 bases, and 16 bases separated the two germline ends. Looked up from germline, CDR1 is SGHKS and CDR2 is YYEKEE (reference sequence). CDR3 protein: CASSTRDPGDEQYF. DNA of the CDR3: TGTGCCAGCAGCACCCGGGACCCCGGAGACGAGCAGTACTTC.

The J gene is TRBJ2-7, the V gene TRBV27; a possible D gene is TRBD1 (6 bases). The germline gives CDR1 MNHEY, CDR2 SMNVEV (reference sequence). V was pared by 6 bases and J by 0 bases, with 15 bases between. This CDR3 is 15 amino acids long. This chain's CDR3 is CASRSQGPNSYEQYF. In nucleotides, the CDR3 is TGTGCCAGCAGGAGTCAGGGGCCTAACTCCTACGAGCAGTACTTC.

The chain has TRBV15 and TRBJ1-1, with TRBD1 matching over 10 bases. Per germline, CDR1 LNHNV and CDR2 YYDKDF (reference sequence). CDR3 length equals 14 residues. With V trimmed by 3 bases and J by 10 bases, 8 bases remained unmatched. CDR3 protein: CATSRDRQGAVAFF. The CDR3 DNA reads as TGTGCCACCAGCAGGGACCGACAGGGGGCTGTAGCTTTCTTT.

Remarks on this clone: Additional DNA sequences in this sample encode the identical CDR3. CDR3 residues: CASSLVGDQPQHF. In DNA, the CDR3 is TGCGCCAGCAGCTTAGTCGGGGATCAGCCCCAGCATTTT. The rearrangement joins TRBV5-1 to TRBJ1-5; the D is unclear. The V gene's germline CDR1 is SGHRS and CDR2 YFSETQ. Trimming cost V 2 bases and J 5 bases, with 8 bases left between them. The CDR3 runs 13 residues.

This clone occurred once. V is TRBV6-1 and J is TRBJ1-3, with D unresolved. Trimming cost V 6 bases and J 2 bases, with 14 bases left between them. Germline V gene sequence: CDR1 MNHNS, CDR2 SASEGT. The length of the CDR3 is 15 residues. CDR3 loop: CASRDPVGPGNTIYF. In DNA, the CDR3 is TGTGCCAGCAGAGACCCAGTGGGTCCTGGAAACACCATATATTTT.

This clone was observed once. The chain combines TRBV2 with TRBJ2-2; 7 bases fit TRBD1. This CDR3 spans 15 amino acids. The J segment lost 0 bases and the V segment lost 6 bases, leaving 4 bases of the junction unmatched. Germline V gene data show CDR1 as SNHLY and CDR2 as FYNNEI. The CDR3 sequence is CASSPGTANTGELFF. The CDR3 DNA reads as TGTGCCAGCAGCCCTGGGACAGCGAACACCGGGGAGCTGTTTTTT.

This rearrangement joins TRBV30 to TRBJ2-3; 10 bases are shared with TRBD2. This CDR3 contains 13 residues. The V gene's germline CDR1 is GTSNPN and CDR2 SVGIG (reference sequence). With 4 bases clipped from V and 4 bases from J, the junction kept 2 bases outside the gene matches. DNA of the CDR3: TGTGCCTGGACTAGCGGGGGTCCAGATACGCAGTATTTT. Protein product: CAWTSGGPDTQYF.

The chain joins TRBV18 to TRBJ1-6, with D unclear. CDR1 KGHSH and CDR2 LQKENI come from the germline V gene. Trimming pared 2 bases from V and 2 bases from J, leaving 4 bases between. CDR3 length: 14 amino acids. The CDR3 sequence is CASSPDAYNSPLHF. Written as DNA, the CDR3 is TGTGCCAGCTCACCAGATGCCTATAATTCACCCCTCCACTTT.

The chain joins TRBV2 to TRBJ1-1; no clear D. The length of the CDR3 is 14 residues. Per germline, CDR1 SNHLY and CDR2 FYNNEI. V dropped 2 bases and J dropped 3 bases, with 10 bases sitting between them. CDR3 region: CASSESGIYTEAFF. The DNA for the CDR3 is TGTGCCAGCAGTGAATCCGGGATTTACACTGAAGCTTTCTTT.